Following are 5 T cell receptor beta chains from one sample sequenced in a study of PD-L1 blockade in urothelial cancer. The assay was immunoSEQ multiplex PCR, and TCRdb's table has in-frame clones only and misses some. Of more than 85,000 clones in the sample, around 86% are singletons; the top ten hold more than 1.5%. Stated time point: pretreatment peripheral blood. This material consisted of PBMCs, taken around atezolizumab (anti-PD-L1) treatment. The receptors derive from a man aged 55 to 70 with urothelial cancer.

V is TRBV14 and J is TRBJ2-3; possibly TRBD2 for D (5 bases). Germline CDR1 is SGHDN and CDR2 is FVKESK. V was shortened by 0 bases and J by 4 bases, with 11 bases between the two germline ends. CDR3 size: 15 residues. The CDR3 DNA reads as TGTGCCAGCAGCCAAGATTTGGTGCGGGCAGATACGCAGTATTTT. This encodes CASSQDLVRADTQYF.

J is TRBJ2-5 and V is TRBV7-2; weak D call: TRBD2 (5 bases). Germline CDR1 SGHTA, CDR2 FQGNSA. CDR3 length equals 12 residues. The V end lost 5 bases, the J end lost 4 bases, and 8 bases lay between the germline ends. The CDR3 spells CASSPGRETQYF. DNA for the CDR3: TGTGCCAGCAGCCCGGGGAGAGAGACCCAGTACTTC.

Only one count was recorded for this clone. The rearrangement joins TRBV27 to TRBJ1-2, with D perhaps TRBD1 (6 bases). V lost 4 bases to trimming and J lost 4 bases, with 10 bases between them. The CDR3 is 13 residues long. Germline CDR1 MNHEY, CDR2 SMNVEV (reference sequence). The CDR3 here is CASSSGTSYGYTF. The DNA of the CDR3 is TGTGCCAGCAGTTCCGGGACATCCTATGGCTACACCTTC.

The chain recombines TRBV6-1 with TRBJ2-7; 14 bases match TRBD2. The germline V gene has CDR1 MNHNS and CDR2 SASEGT. This CDR3 has 17 residues. The V and J ends lost 4 bases and 4 bases, in that order; junction bases with no gene match: 9. The CDR3 loop is CASSARRLAGGLYEQYF. DNA for the CDR3: TGTGCCAGCAGTGCGAGAAGACTAGCGGGAGGGCTATACGAGCAGTACTTC.

The chain employs TRBV7-9 and TRBJ1-1; D remains unclear. CDR3 length: 12 amino acids. CDR1 and CDR2 from the germline V gene are SEHNR and FQNEAQ (reference sequence). V lost 5 bases and J lost 10, with 14 bases in between. This CDR3 reads CASSPDPRGAFF. In DNA, the CDR3 is TGTGCCAGCAGCCCGGACCCACGGGGAGCTTTCTTT.